The sample holds many counts of the clone carrying this T cell receptor beta chain. Its antigen is currently unknown. These data originate in a study of response to subunit inactivated influenza vaccine. CDR1 is KGHDR, CDR2 SFDVKD, per germline. V lost 0 bases, J lost 7 bases, and 9 bases lay in between. The CDR3 loop spans 14 amino acids. TCRdb independently ran MiXCR on the RT-PCR reads; one entry per CDR3 protein. The sample carries around 470,000 distinct CDR3 sequences, more than 7% recorded once. Whole-study findings and limits: The authors suggested that every seasonal influenza vaccination recruits few new T cells.

The chain has TRBV24-1 and TRBJ2-1; either TRBD1 or TRBD2 may fit D (5 bases each). The sequence was obtained from a man in his fifties or sixties who received an inactivated influenza vaccine. The starting material was PBMCs from blood, obtained roughly 24 months after vaccination. The CDR3 DNA reads TGTGCCACCAGTGATTTGGGGGGAAGTAATGAGCAGTTCTTC. The encoded protein is CATSDLGGSNEQFF.